This T cell receptor (beta chain) was observed in a study of radiation and T cells in renal cell carcinoma. Study as a whole: Nephrectomy followed 15 Gy stereotactic body radiation by 4 weeks. Study results and caveats: In blood, top tumor clones expanded by 2 weeks, shrinking by 4.

Per the germline V gene, CDR1 is WSHSY and CDR2 is SAAADI. The trim removed 7 bases at V and 2 bases at J, leaving 12 bases unmatched. CDR3 size: 16 residues. Specified time point: blood 2 weeks post-SBRT. The treatment is: 15 Gy SBRT to primary tumor, nephrectomy 4 weeks later. This renal cell carcinoma was of the clear cell type. In its sample, this clone was seen once. The antigen is not known. The table came from immunoSEQ multiplex PCR; TCRdb's copy has only in-frame clones and leaves some out. This table holds around 75,000 clones, about 81% found once. This sequence was found in a man aged 55-75 years with renal cell carcinoma. This specimen consisted of blood, obtained from a patient whose treatment included radiotherapy and nephrectomy. V gene TRBV10-2 combines with J gene TRBJ1-2, with TRBD1 matching 8 bases. In nucleotides, the CDR3 is TGCGCCAGCATTCCGAACCTTGGACAGGGAAACTATGGCTACACCTTC. Translation gives CASIPNLGQGNYGYTF.